Detailed here is one TCR beta chain. Sequencing was performed with immunoSEQ multiplex PCR; in TCRdb, only in-frame clones are kept and a portion is missing. The table includes some 110,000 clones, around 90% detected once. The data belong to a study of blood T cell repertoires in COVID-19. Study summary: Specimens from acute and convalescent COVID-19 originated in the United States, Italy and Spain. Sources were T cells, B-cell-depleted T cells, or PBMCs; the material itself was cDNA or gDNA.

Losses at the gene ends were 7 bases for V and 2 bases for J; bases not matched to a gene: 3. CDR1 is MNHEY and CDR2 is SVGAGI in the germline V gene. The CDR3 is 13 amino acids. Sequenced: peripheral blood. The chain recombines TRBV6-5 with TRBJ2-3; 7 bases align to TRBD1. This clonotype originated in a human donor in a cohort sampled during active COVID-19. The CDR3 sequence is CASKGQHTDTQYF. The CDR3 DNA follows: TGTGCCAGCAAGGGACAGCACACAGATACGCAGTATTTT.